These T cell receptor beta chains were read from a single sample in a study of T cell responses to AZD1222 COVID-19 vaccine. The assay was immunoSEQ multiplex PCR, and TCRdb's table has in-frame clones only and misses some. The table includes around 170,000 clones, around nine tenths detected once. Source: peripheral blood, taken on day 0 of AZD1222 vaccination. These receptors originate from an adult in good health. CDR3s include the opening cysteine and the closing phenylalanine or tryptophan. Fields, in order: clone size, J gene, CDR3 length, V gene, D gene, CDR3 protein, CDR3 DNA. A D gene is named only where the DNA matches it firmly. Only part of the rows carry a size: once, few, many, or a class if the clone is expanded.

NA	TRBJ2-1	15	TRBV5-1	NA	CASSRTTSSYNEQFF	TGCGCCAGCAGCCGGACTACGAGCTCCTACAATGAGCAGTTCTTC
NA	TRBJ2-2	12	TRBV30	NA	CAWRESNGELFF	TGTGCCTGGAGAGAGAGTAACGGGGAGCTGTTTTTT
NA	TRBJ2-5	17	TRBV27	TRBD1	CASSRRWGQAYQETQYF	TGTGCCAGCAGTCGCCGTTGGGGACAGGCTTACCAAGAGACCCAGTACTTC
NA	TRBJ1-2	17	TRBV28	NA	CASSFRPLVIWTAGYTF	TGTGCCAGCAGTTTTCGGCCGCTGGTGATTTGGACGGCTGGCTACACCTTC
NA	TRBJ1-1	17	TRBV11-3	NA	CASSPRYRTERNTEAFF	TGTGCCAGCAGCCCCCGATATAGGACAGAGCGGAACACTGAAGCTTTCTTT
NA	TRBJ1-2	15	TRBV5-4	NA	CASSLKGLRDYGYTF	TGTGCCAGCAGCTTGAAGGGTCTAAGGGACTATGGCTACACCTTC
NA	TRBJ2-1	16	TRBV2	NA	CASSDYGGPGAQEQFF	TGTGCCAGCAGTGATTACGGTGGGCCTGGGGCTCAAGAGCAGTTCTTC
few	TRBJ1-4	11	TRBV28	NA	CASSLAEKLFF	TGTGCCAGCAGTTTGGCGGAAAAACTGTTTTTT
NA	TRBJ1-5	15	TRBV4-2	NA	CASSQDWGVNQPQHF	TGTGCCAGCAGCCAAGATTGGGGAGTCAATCAGCCCCAGCATTTT
NA	TRBJ1-1	14	TRBV7-4	NA	CASSLTGLDTEAFF	TGTGCCAGCAGCTTAACAGGTTTGGACACTGAAGCTTTCTTT
NA	TRBJ2-3	13	TRBV18	NA	CASSPPNTDTQYF	TGTGCCAGCTCACCACCTAACACAGATACGCAGTATTTT
NA	TRBJ1-2	13	TRBV6-6	TRBD1	CAIVEQGAWGYTF	TGTGCCATTGTGGAACAGGGGGCGTGGGGCTACACCTTC
NA	TRBJ2-5	22	TRBV20-1	TRBD2	CSASRARYFFRDSAGDQETQYF	TGCAGTGCTAGTAGAGCGAGATACTTCTTTCGGGATTCCGCGGGGGATCAAGAGACCCAGTACTTC
NA	TRBJ1-4	15	TRBV28	TRBD1	CASSFVGTGVEKLFF	TGTGCCAGCAGTTTCGTAGGTACAGGGGTCGAAAAACTGTTTTTT
NA	TRBJ1-4	13	TRBV12-3/TRBV12-4	NA	CASTDSVVEKLFF	TGTGCCAGCACTGACAGTGTGGTCGAAAAACTGTTTTTT
medium-sized	TRBJ2-7	15	TRBV4-2	NA	CASSQDMDSSYEQYF	TGTGCCAGCAGCCAAGACATGGACAGTTCCTACGAGCAGTACTTC
NA	TRBJ1-1	15	TRBV27	NA	CASSLRVLPNTEAFF	TGTGCCAGCAGTTTAAGAGTCTTACCGAACACTGAAGCTTTCTTT
NA	TRBJ2-7	13	TRBV7-9	NA	CASSLLPSYEQYF	TGTGCCAGCAGCTTATTACCCTCCTACGAGCAGTACTTC
NA	TRBJ1-6	19	TRBV28	TRBD1	CASRSTGGTYVSYNSPLHF	TGTGCCAGCAGGTCTACAGGGGGCACCTACGTCTCCTATAATTCACCCCTCCACTTT
NA	TRBJ1-2	15	TRBV7-9	NA	CASSGEPVGVKGYTF	TGTGCCAGCAGCGGAGAGCCCGTGGGCGTGAAGGGCTACACCTTC
NA	TRBJ1-4	15	TRBV7-2	NA	CASSPREGPNEKLFF	TGTGCCAGCAGCCCTCGGGAGGGGCCGAATGAAAAACTGTTTTTT
NA	TRBJ1-4	18	TRBV2	NA	CASDAQGGADATNEKLFF	TGTGCCAGTGACGCACAGGGAGGGGCCGACGCAACTAATGAAAAACTGTTTTTT
NA	TRBJ1-5	15	TRBV5-5	TRBD1	CASSLAGQLNQPQHF	TGTGCCAGCAGCTTGGCGGGACAGCTTAATCAGCCCCAGCATTTT
NA	TRBJ2-4	13	TRBV12-3/TRBV12-4	TRBD1	CASSSGQTNIQYF	TGTGCCAGCAGTTCGGGACAGACAAACATTCAGTACTTC